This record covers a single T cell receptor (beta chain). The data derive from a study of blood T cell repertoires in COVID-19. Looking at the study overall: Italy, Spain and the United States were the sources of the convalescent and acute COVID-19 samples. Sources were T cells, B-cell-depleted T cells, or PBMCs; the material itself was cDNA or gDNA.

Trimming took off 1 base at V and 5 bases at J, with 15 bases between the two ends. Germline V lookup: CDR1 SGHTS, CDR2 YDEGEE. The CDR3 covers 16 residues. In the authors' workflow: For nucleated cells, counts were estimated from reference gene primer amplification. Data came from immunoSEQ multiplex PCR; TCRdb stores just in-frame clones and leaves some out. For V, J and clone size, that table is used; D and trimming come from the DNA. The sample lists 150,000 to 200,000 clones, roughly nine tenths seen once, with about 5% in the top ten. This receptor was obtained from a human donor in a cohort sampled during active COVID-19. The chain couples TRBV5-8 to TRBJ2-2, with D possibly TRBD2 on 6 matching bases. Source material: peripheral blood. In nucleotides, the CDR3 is TGTGCCAGCAGCTTGTTGGGTGGGAGGAGGACCGGGGAGCTGTTTTTT. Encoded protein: CASSLLGGRRTGELFF.